This TCR beta chain is from a study of Ad26.COV2.S vaccination and SARS-CoV-2 variants. CDR3 length: 16 amino acids. Germline V gene sequence: CDR1 MNHEY, CDR2 SVGAGI. The V and J ends lost 3 bases and 0 bases respectively, with 12 bases between them. The treatment denotes: over 15 received Ad26.COV2.S at low or high dose, single or two shots; 5 received placebo; per-sample allocation not given. Day 63 after the first vaccine or placebo injection was the time point for sampling. Data came from immunoSEQ multiplex PCR; TCRdb stores just in-frame clones and leaves some out. The sample shows about 420,000 clones, approximately 88% of them seen only once.

The TCR was taken from a person between 18 and 65 years old who received the Ad26.COV2.S COVID-19 vaccine or a placebo. Here the sequenced sample was peripheral blood, taken in a trial of Ad26.COV2.S vaccine versus placebo. The V and J genes are TRBV6-5 and TRBJ1-5, with no clear D. CDR3 loop: CASSYDPRGSNQPQHF. The CDR3 DNA is TGTGCCAGCAGTTATGACCCTCGGGGTAGCAATCAGCCCCAGCATTTT.